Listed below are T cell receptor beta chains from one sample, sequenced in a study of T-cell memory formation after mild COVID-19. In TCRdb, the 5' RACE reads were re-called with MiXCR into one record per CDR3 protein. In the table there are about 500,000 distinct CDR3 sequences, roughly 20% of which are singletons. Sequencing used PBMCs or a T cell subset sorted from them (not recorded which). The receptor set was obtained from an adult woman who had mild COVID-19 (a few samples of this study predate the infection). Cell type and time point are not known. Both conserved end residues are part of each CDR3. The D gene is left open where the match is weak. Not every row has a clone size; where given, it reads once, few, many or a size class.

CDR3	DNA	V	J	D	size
CASSYMGGHGYTF	TGTGCCAGCAGTTACATGGGGGGGCACGGCTACACCTTC	TRBV6-5	TRBJ1-2	-	few
CASSLFRPPNTGELFF	TGTGCCAGCAGCTTATTCCGACCACCGAACACCGGGGAGCTGTTTTTT	TRBV11-3	TRBJ2-2	-	few
CASGRITGELFF	TGTGCCAGTGGGCGGATCACCGGGGAGCTGTTTTTT	TRBV18	TRBJ2-2	-	-
CASSPGGVASLYEQYF	TGTGCCAGCAGCCCCGGGGGCGTCGCTTCCCTCTACGAGCAGTACTTC	TRBV12-3/TRBV12-4	TRBJ2-7	-	many
CASSFAGLGYEQYF	TGTGCCAGCAGCTTTGCGGGACTAGGGTACGAGCAGTACTTC	TRBV7-9	TRBJ2-7	TRBD2	-
CASSVSGSGEQFF	TGTGCCAGCAGTGTTAGCGGGAGCGGTGAGCAGTTCTTC	TRBV9	TRBJ2-1	TRBD2	few
CASSLGTGGGGYTF	TGCGCCAGCAGCCTAGGGACAGGGGGCGGTGGCTACACCTTC	TRBV5-1	TRBJ1-2	TRBD1	once
CSAGGQGLNEQFF	TGCAGTGCTGGGGGACAGGGACTCAATGAGCAGTTCTTC	TRBV20-1	TRBJ2-1	TRBD1	-
CASTRVTEAFF	TGTGCCAGCACAAGGGTCACTGAAGCTTTCTTT	TRBV12-3/TRBV12-4	TRBJ1-1	-	-
CASSLALTVQYF	TGTGCCAGCAGCTTAGCTCTGACAGTCCAGTACTTC	TRBV11-1	TRBJ2-5	-	few
CSARVTDYEQYF	TGCAGTGCTAGAGTGACAGACTACGAGCAGTACTTC	TRBV20-1	TRBJ2-7	-	many
CASSSPYSPLHF	TGTGCCAGCAGTTCTCCTTATTCACCCCTCCACTTT	TRBV27	TRBJ1-6	-	-
CASRPTSGRAYGELFF	TGTGCCAGCAGGCCGACTAGCGGGAGGGCCTACGGGGAGCTGTTTTTT	TRBV6-2/TRBV6-3	TRBJ2-2	TRBD2	-
CSAWTERGYNEQFF	TGCAGTGCTTGGACTGAGCGGGGGTACAATGAGCAGTTCTTC	TRBV20-1	TRBJ2-1	TRBD2	few
CASSLVPGLPSYNEQFF	TGTGCCAGCAGCTTAGTCCCGGGACTACCCTCCTACAATGAGCAGTTCTTC	TRBV7-3	TRBJ2-1	TRBD2	-
CAISVGEFSNQPQHF	TGTGCCATCAGTGTGGGGGAATTTAGCAATCAGCCCCAGCATTTT	TRBV10-3	TRBJ1-5	-	medium-sized
CASSVDGRNTEAFF	TGTGCCAGCAGTGTGGACGGTCGAAACACTGAAGCTTTCTTT	TRBV6-2/TRBV6-3	TRBJ1-1	-	few
CASSLESFYNEQFF	TGTGCCAGCAGCTTGGAGTCTTTTTACAATGAGCAGTTCTTC	TRBV5-6	TRBJ2-1	-	few
CASSRQGTGELFF	TGTGCCAGCAGTCGTCAGGGCACCGGGGAGCTGTTTTTT	TRBV6-2/TRBV6-3	TRBJ2-2	-	few
CVSSRLSTGDQPQHF	TGTGTCAGCAGCCGCCTATCGACAGGGGATCAGCCCCAGCATTTT	TRBV4-2	TRBJ1-5	TRBD1	-
CACFAPYDNRATEAFF	TGTGCCTGTTTCGCCCCGTACGACAACCGGGCCACTGAAGCTTTCTTT	TRBV30	TRBJ1-1	-	few
CASSYSGQGTYEQYF	TGTGCCAGCAGTTACTCGGGACAGGGGACCTACGAGCAGTACTTC	TRBV6-5	TRBJ2-7	TRBD1	-
CASSVTPNEKLFF	TGTGCCAGCAGCGTAACACCTAATGAAAAACTGTTTTTT	TRBV9	TRBJ1-4	-	few
CASSPVRGEHQETQYF	TGTGCCAGCAGCCCGGTCAGGGGGGAGCACCAGGAGACCCAGTACTTC	TRBV7-9	TRBJ2-5	-	-
CASSEDSFYSNQPQHF	TGTGCCAGCAGTGAAGACAGCTTTTATAGCAATCAGCCCCAGCATTTT	TRBV2	TRBJ1-5	-	-
CAWTGGKYTEAFF	TGTGCCTGGACCGGCGGCAAGTACACTGAAGCTTTCTTT	TRBV30	TRBJ1-1	-	-
CASSEGRGLYGYTF	TGTGCCAGCAGTGAGGGACGCGGCCTCTATGGCTACACCTTC	TRBV2	TRBJ1-2	-	-
CASSVAGERYNEQFF	TGTGCCAGCAGCGTAGCGGGAGAACGATACAATGAGCAGTTCTTC	TRBV9	TRBJ2-1	-	many
CASSNRQGPPTEAFF	TGTGCCAGCAGCAATAGACAGGGCCCGCCAACTGAAGCTTTCTTT	TRBV11-3	TRBJ1-1	TRBD1	-
CASGQDRGTEAFF	TGCGCCAGCGGTCAGGACAGGGGTACTGAAGCTTTCTTT	TRBV5-1	TRBJ1-1	TRBD1	few
CASSADRANTEAFF	TGTGCCAGCAGTGCGGACAGGGCGAACACTGAAGCTTTCTTT	TRBV12-3/TRBV12-4	TRBJ1-1	TRBD1	-
CASFRLAGVEQYF	TGTGCCAGCTTCCGACTAGCGGGAGTTGAGCAGTACTTC	TRBV2	TRBJ2-7	TRBD2	-
CASSPQVGWTQYF	TGTGCCAGCAGTCCCCAGGTGGGGTGGACCCAGTACTTC	TRBV12-3/TRBV12-4	TRBJ2-5	-	-
CSARDPTSGMVDEQYF	TGCAGTGCTAGAGATCCTACTAGCGGGATGGTTGACGAGCAGTACTTC	TRBV20-1	TRBJ2-7	TRBD2	-
CASSNTGLAGSLGYNEQFF	TGTGCCAGCAGTAATACGGGACTAGCGGGGTCGCTGGGCTACAATGAGCAGTTCTTC	TRBV6-1	TRBJ2-1	TRBD2	-
CASSLEMGRGSYEQYF	TGCGCCAGCAGCCTTGAAATGGGCAGGGGCTCCTACGAGCAGTACTTC	TRBV4-1	TRBJ2-7	-	-
CASNEGLSNQPQHF	TGTGCCAGCAATGAAGGGCTGAGCAATCAGCCCCAGCATTTT	TRBV12-3/TRBV12-4	TRBJ1-5	-	-
CASSLGGGPRGDEQFF	TGTGCCAGCAGCTTAGGGGGCGGCCCCAGAGGGGATGAGCAGTTCTTC	TRBV7-9	TRBJ2-1	-	-
CASSELAGLDNTEAFF	TGTGCCAGCAGTGAATTGGCAGGGCTTGACAACACTGAAGCTTTCTTT	TRBV2	TRBJ1-1	-	-
CSANREEGGHGYTF	TGCAGTGCAAACCGGGAGGAAGGGGGCCATGGCTACACCTTC	TRBV20-1	TRBJ1-2	TRBD1	-
CASRLSGGEQYF	TGCGCCAGCAGGTTATCAGGGGGTGAGCAGTACTTC	TRBV5-1	TRBJ2-7	TRBD1	-
CASSMARRGNTGELFF	TGTGCCAGTAGTATGGCCAGAAGGGGTAACACCGGGGAGCTGTTTTTT	TRBV19	TRBJ2-2	-	-